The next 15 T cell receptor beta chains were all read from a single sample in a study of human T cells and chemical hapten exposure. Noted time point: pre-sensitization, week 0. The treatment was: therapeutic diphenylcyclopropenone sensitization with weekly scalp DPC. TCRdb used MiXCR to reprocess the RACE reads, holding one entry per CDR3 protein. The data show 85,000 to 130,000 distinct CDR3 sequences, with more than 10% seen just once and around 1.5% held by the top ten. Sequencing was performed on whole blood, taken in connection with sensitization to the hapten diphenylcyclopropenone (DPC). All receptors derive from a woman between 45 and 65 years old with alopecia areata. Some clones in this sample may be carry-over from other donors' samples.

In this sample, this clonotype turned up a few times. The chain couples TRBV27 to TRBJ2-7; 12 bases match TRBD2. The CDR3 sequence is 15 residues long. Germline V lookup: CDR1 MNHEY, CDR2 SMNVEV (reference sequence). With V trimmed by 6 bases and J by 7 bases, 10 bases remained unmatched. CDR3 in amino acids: CASSSRLAGVREQYF. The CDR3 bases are TGTGCCAGCAGCTCACGACTAGCGGGAGTCCGTGAGCAGTACTTC.

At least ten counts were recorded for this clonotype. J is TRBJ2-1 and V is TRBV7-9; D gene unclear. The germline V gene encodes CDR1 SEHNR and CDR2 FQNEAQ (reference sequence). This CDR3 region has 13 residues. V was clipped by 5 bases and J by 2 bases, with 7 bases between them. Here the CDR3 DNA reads TGTGCCAGCAGCCCTCCTACCTACAATGAGCAGTTCTTC. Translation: CASSPPTYNEQFF.

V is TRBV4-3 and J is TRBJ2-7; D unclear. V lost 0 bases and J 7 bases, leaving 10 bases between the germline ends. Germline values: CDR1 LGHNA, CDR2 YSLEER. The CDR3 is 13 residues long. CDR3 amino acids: CASSQDLGVEQYF. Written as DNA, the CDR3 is TGCGCCAGCAGCCAAGATTTAGGCGTGGAGCAGTACTTC.

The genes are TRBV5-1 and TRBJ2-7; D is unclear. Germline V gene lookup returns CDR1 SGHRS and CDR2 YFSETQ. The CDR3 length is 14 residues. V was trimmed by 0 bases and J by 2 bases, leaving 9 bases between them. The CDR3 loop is CASSLGLSTYEQYF. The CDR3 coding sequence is TGCGCCAGCAGCTTGGGACTTTCAACCTACGAGCAGTACTTC.

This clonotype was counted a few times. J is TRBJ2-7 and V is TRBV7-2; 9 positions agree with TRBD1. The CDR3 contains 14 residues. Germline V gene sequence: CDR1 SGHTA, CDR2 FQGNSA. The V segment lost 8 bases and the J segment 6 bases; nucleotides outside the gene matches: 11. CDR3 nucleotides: TGTGCCAGCTCTACGGACAGGGGACTTGGCGAGCAGTACTTC. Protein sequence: CASSTDRGLGEQYF.

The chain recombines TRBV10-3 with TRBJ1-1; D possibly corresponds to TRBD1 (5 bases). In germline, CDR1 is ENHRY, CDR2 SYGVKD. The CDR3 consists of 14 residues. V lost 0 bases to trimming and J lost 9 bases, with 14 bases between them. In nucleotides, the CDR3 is TGTGCCATCAGTGAGTCGCAGGAGGCAGGGAAAGCTTTCTTT. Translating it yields CAISESQEAGKAFF.

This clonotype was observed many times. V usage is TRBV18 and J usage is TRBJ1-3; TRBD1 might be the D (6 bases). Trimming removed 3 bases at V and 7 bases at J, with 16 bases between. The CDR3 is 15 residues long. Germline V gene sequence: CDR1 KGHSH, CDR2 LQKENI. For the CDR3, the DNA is TGTGCCAGCTCACCCCAGGAGGGGGTCCTGAACACCATATATTTT. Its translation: CASSPQEGVLNTIYF. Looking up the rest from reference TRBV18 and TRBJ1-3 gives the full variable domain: NAGVMQNPRHLVRRRGQEARLRCSPMKGHSHVYWYRQLPEEGLKFMVYLQKENIIDESGMPKERFSAEFPKEGPSILRIQQVVRGDSAAYFCASSPQEGVLNTIYFGEGSWLTVV.

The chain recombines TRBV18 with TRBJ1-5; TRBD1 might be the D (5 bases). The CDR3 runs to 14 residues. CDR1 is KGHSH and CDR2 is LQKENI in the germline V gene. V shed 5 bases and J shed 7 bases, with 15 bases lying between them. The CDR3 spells CASSSRVDRQPQHF. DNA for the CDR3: TGTGCCAGCTCATCCAGGGTCGATAGGCAGCCCCAGCATTTT.

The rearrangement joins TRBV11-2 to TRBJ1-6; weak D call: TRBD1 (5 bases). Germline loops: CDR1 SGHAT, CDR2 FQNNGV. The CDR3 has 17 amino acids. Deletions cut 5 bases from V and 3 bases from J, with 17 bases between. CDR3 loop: CASSETGGAFYNSPLHF. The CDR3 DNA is TGTGCCAGCAGCGAAACGGGAGGGGCCTTCTATAATTCACCCCTCCACTTT.

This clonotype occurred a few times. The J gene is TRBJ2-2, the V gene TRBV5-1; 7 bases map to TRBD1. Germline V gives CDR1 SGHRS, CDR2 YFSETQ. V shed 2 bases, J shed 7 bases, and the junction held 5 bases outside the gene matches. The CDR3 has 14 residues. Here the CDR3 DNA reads TGCGCCAGCAGCTTACGACAGGGCGGCGGGGAGCTGTTTTTT. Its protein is CASSLRQGGGELFF.

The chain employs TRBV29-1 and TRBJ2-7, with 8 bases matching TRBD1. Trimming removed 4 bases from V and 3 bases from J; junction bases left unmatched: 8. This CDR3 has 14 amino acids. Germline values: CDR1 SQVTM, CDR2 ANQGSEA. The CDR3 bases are TGCAGCGTTGGGAGGACAGGGAGCAACTACGAGCAGTACTTC. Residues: CSVGRTGSNYEQYF.

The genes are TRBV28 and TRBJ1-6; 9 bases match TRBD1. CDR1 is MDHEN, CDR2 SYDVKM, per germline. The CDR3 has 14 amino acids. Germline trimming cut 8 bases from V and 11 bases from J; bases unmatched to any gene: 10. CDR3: CASYPGQGWAPLHF. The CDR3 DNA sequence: TGTGCCAGCTACCCCGGACAGGGGTGGGCACCCCTCCACTTT. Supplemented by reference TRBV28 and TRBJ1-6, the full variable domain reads DVKVTQSSRYLVKRTGEKVFLECVQDMDHENMFWYRQDPGLGLRLIYFSYDVKMKEKGDIPEGYSVSREKKERFSLILESASTNQTSMYLCASYPGQGWAPLHFGNGTRLTVT.

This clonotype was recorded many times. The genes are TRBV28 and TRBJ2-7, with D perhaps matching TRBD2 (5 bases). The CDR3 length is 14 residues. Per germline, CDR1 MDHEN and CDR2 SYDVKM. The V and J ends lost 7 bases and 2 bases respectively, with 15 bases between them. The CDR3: CASTYTPGTYEQYF. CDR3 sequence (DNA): TGTGCCAGCACTTATACCCCGGGAACCTACGAGCAGTACTTC.

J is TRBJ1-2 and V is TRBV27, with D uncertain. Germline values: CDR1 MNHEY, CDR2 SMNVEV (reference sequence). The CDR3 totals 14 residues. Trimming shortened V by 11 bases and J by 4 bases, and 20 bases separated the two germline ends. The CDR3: CACRSLDLPYGYTF. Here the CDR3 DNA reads TGTGCCTGTCGTTCCCTCGACCTCCCCTATGGCTACACCTTC.

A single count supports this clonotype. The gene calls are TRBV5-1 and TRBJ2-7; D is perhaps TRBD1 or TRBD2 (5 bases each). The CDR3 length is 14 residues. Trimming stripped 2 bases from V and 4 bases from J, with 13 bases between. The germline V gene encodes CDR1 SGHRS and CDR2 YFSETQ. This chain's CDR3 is CASSFRDVSYEQYF. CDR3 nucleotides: TGCGCCAGCAGCTTCCGGGACGTTAGTTACGAGCAGTACTTC. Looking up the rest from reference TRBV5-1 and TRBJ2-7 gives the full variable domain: KAGVTQTPRYLIKTRGQQVTLSCSPISGHRSVSWYQQTPGQGLQFLFEYFSETQRNKGNFPGRFSGRQFSNSRSEMNVSTLELGDSALYLCASSFRDVSYEQYFGPGTRLTVT.